This T cell receptor beta chain stems from a study of breast tumors, draining lymph nodes, adjacent tissues. From the multiplex PCR reads, TCRdb called clonotypes with MiXCR, one entry per CDR3 protein. This table has around 300,000 distinct CDR3 sequences, about 30% appearing once. Findings and limits, study-wide: Tumor T cell lymph node origin was a supported hypothesis, not proven. Luminal-like breast cancer showed significantly greater tumor-nontumor repertoire similarity than basal-like breast cancer did. Tumors had less TCR diversity than lymph nodes, more than nontumor tissue.

This clonotype has ten or more counts. Its target is not known. The lymph nodes were axillary draining lymph nodes from breast cancer patients. V gave up 3 bases and J gave up 5 bases, with 13 bases separating them. The CDR3 is 14 amino acids. Germline V gives CDR1 SGHNT, CDR2 YENEEA. The chain joins TRBV11-3 to TRBJ2-5; perhaps D is TRBD1 or TRBD2 (5 bases each). The sequencing sample was made of axillary lymph node tissue. This clonotype was sampled from a female donor with breast cancer. Some clones in this sample may be carry-over from other donors' samples. The CDR3 here is CASSFGALGETQYF. As DNA, the CDR3 is TGTGCCAGCAGCTTCGGGGCCCTGGGGGAGACCCAGTACTTC.